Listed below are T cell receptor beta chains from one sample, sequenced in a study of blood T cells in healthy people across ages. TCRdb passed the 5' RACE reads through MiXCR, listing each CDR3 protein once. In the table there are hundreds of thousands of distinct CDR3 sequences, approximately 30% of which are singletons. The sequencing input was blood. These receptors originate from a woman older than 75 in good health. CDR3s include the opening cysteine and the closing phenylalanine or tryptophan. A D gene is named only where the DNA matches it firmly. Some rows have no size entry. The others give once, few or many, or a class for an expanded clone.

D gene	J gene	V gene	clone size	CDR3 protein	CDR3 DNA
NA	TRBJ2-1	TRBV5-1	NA	CASSGGLTFGNEQFF	TGCGCCAGCAGCGGAGGACTCACTTTTGGTAATGAGCAGTTCTTC
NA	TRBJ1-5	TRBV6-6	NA	CASSYGEPQHF	TGTGCCAGCAGTTATGGGGAACCCCAGCATTTT
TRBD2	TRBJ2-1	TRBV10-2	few	CATLSGGGNEQFF	TGCGCCACCCTTAGCGGGGGGGGTAATGAGCAGTTCTTC
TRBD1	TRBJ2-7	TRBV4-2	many	CASSQDTSRGPYEQYF	TGTGCCAGCAGCCAAGATACGTCCAGGGGGCCCTACGAGCAGTACTTC
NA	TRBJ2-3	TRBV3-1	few	CASSQEGIPDAQYF	TGTGCCAGCAGCCAAGAAGGGATCCCAGATGCGCAGTATTTT
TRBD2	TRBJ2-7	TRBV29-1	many	CSVQAGGRSYEQYF	TGCAGCGTTCAAGCGGGGGGGCGCTCCTACGAGCAGTACTTC
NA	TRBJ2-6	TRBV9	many	CASSVDGSGANVLTF	TGTGCCAGCAGCGTAGACGGCTCTGGGGCCAACGTCCTGACTTTC
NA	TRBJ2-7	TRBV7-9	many	CASRYTGSYEQYF	TGTGCCAGCAGGTACACAGGATCCTACGAGCAGTACTTC
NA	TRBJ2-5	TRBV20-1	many	CSARPGVQETQYF	TGCAGTGCTAGACCCGGGGTCCAAGAGACCCAGTACTTC
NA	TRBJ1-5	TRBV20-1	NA	CSALAGSNQPQHF	TGCAGTGCTCTGGCAGGGAGCAATCAGCCCCAGCATTTT
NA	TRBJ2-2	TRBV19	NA	CASSPGVNTGELFF	TGTGCCAGTAGTCCTGGGGTAAACACCGGGGAGCTGTTTTTT
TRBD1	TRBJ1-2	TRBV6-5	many	CASSTGTAISTVGYTF	TGTGCCAGCAGTACCGGGACAGCCATTTCAACTGTTGGCTACACCTTC
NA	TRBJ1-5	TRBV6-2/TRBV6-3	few	CASSYSSQGSQPQHF	TGTGCCAGCAGTTACTCGTCCCAGGGATCTCAGCCCCAGCATTTT
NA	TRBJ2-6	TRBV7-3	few	CASSLTQGGGANVLTF	TGTGCCAGCAGCTTAACCCAGGGGGGCGGGGCCAACGTCCTGACTTTC
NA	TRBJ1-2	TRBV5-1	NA	CASSLGGNLGYGYTF	TGCGCCAGCAGCTTGGGGGGGAACCTAGGCTATGGCTACACCTTC
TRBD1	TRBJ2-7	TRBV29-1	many	CSVELRGYEQYF	TGCAGCGTTGAACTCAGGGGGTACGAGCAGTACTTC
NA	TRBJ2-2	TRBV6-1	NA	CASSEITANTGELFF	TGTGCCAGCAGTGAGATAACCGCGAACACCGGGGAGCTGTTTTTT
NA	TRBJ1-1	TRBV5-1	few	CASSLGGARTEAFF	TGCGCCAGCAGCTTAGGGGGGGCTCGGACTGAAGCTTTCTTT
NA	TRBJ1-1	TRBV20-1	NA	CSARGAGGFFEAFF	TGCAGTGCTAGAGGGGCGGGGGGCTTTTTTGAAGCTTTCTTT
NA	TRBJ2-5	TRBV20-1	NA	CSARSSVRSQETQYF	TGCAGTGCTAGAAGTAGCGTTAGGTCCCAAGAGACCCAGTACTTC
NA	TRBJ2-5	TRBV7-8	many	CAGAGQSPRGTQYF	TGTGCCGGGGCGGGGCAGTCGCCTCGCGGGACCCAGTACTTC
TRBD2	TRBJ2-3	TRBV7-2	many	CASSLGHLGGTDTQYF	TGTGCCAGCAGCTTAGGACACCTGGGGGGGACAGATACGCAGTATTTT
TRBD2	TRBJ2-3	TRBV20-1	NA	CSATRLAGGSTDTQYF	TGCAGTGCTACGCGACTAGCGGGGGGGTCCACAGATACGCAGTATTTT
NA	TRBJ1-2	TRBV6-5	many	CASSYARQGYGYTF	TGTGCCAGCAGTTACGCCAGGCAGGGCTATGGCTACACCTTC
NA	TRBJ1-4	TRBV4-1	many	CASSQGEATNEKLFF	TGCGCCAGCAGCCAAGGGGAAGCAACTAATGAAAAACTGTTTTTT
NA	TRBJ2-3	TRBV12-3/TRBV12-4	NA	CASSLRAGLSTDAEYF	TGTGCCAGCAGTTTAAGGGCAGGCCTCAGCACAGATGCGGAGTATTTT